The sequence of this TCR beta chain was determined in a study of blood T cell repertoires in COVID-19. CDR3 length: 14 amino acids. Per germline, CDR1 LNHDA and CDR2 SQIVND (reference sequence). Trimming removed 0 bases at V and 4 bases at J, with 8 bases between. Data came from immunoSEQ multiplex PCR; TCRdb stores just in-frame clones and leaves some out. The sample has some 340,000 clones, about 90% seen once. The chain recombines TRBV19 with TRBJ2-3, with a tentative D call TRBD2 (5 bases). Sequencing input: PBMCs or T cells enriched from blood (not recorded which). The clonotype originates from a woman in her 30s who had recovered from COVID-19. In DNA form, the CDR3 reads TGTGCCAGTAGTATAGATACGGGATCAGATACGCAGTATTTT. Its translation is CASSIDTGSDTQYF.